This TCR beta chain was observed in a study of metastatic and nonmetastatic thyroid tumors. Looking at the study overall: A comparison of repertoires was made across blood and tumor or nodule tissue from malignant and benign thyroid patients.

Only a few counts were recorded for this clone. Its antigen is still unknown. As originally analysed: CDR3 differences across clinicopathological groups were used to build a distant-metastasis classifier for papillary thyroid cancer. TCRdb re-called the PCR reads with MiXCR. TCRdb, rather than the study authors, made the V and J calls. The sample lists 25,000 to 30,000 clones, around 3.5% occurring once. Trimming pared 6 bases from V and 4 bases from J, leaving 22 bases between. Germline values: CDR1 DFQATT, CDR2 SNEGSKA (reference sequence). The CDR3 loop spans 15 amino acids. No patient received treatment before thyroid surgery. Findings and caveats of the study: Versus benign nodules, malignant thyroid tumors reportedly had significantly higher TCR beta diversity, in blood and tumor.

The V gene is TRBV20-1, the J gene TRBJ2-7, with D possibly TRBD1 on 5 matching bases. The clonotype was recovered from a male donor with papillary thyroid cancer or a benign thyroid nodule (not recorded which). Some clones in this sample may be carry-over from other donors' samples. Sequenced: blood. CDR3 bases: TGCAGTGCGTCACCTCACCCAGGGAAGACATACGAGCAGTACTTC. It yields the protein CSASPHPGKTYEQYF.